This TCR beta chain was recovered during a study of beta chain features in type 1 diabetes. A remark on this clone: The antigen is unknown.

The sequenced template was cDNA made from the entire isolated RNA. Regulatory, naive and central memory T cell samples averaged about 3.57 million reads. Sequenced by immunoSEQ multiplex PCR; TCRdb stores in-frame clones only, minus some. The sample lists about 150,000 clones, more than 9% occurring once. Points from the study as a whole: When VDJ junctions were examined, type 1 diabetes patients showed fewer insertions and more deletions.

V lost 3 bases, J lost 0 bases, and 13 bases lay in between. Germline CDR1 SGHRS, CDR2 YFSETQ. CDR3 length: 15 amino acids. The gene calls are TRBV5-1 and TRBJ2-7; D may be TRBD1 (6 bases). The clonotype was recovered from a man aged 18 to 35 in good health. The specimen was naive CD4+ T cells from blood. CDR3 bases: TGCGCCAGCAGCTCGCCCGACAGGTCCTCCTACGAGCAGTACTTC. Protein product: CASSSPDRSSYEQYF.